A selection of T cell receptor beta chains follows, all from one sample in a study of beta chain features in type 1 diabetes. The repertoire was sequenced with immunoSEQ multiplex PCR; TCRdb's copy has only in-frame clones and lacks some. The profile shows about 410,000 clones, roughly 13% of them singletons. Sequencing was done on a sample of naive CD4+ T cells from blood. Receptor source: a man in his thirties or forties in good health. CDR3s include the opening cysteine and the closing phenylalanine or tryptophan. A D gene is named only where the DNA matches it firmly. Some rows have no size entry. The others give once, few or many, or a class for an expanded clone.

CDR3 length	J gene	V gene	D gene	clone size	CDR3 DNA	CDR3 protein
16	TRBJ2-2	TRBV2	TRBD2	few	TGTGCCAGCAAGCCTGTGGCGGGAGTAAACACCGGGGAGCTGTTTTTT	CASKPVAGVNTGELFF
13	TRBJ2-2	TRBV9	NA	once	TGTGCCAGCAGCGTAGCGAGAGGCGGGGAGCTGTTTTTT	CASSVARGGELFF
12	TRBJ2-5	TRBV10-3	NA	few	TGTGCCATCAGTGAGCTTCAGGAGACCCAGTACTTC	CAISELQETQYF
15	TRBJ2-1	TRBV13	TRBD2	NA	TGTGCCAGCAGCAAACTCCGACTAGCGGGCAATGAGCAGTTCTTC	CASSKLRLAGNEQFF
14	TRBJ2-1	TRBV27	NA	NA	TGTGCCAGCAGTTTATTCCCGGTTGGCAGTGAGCAGTTCTTC	CASSLFPVGSEQFF
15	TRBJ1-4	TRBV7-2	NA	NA	TGTGCCAGCAGCCTAACAGGTTTAGATAATGAAAAACTGTTTTTT	CASSLTGLDNEKLFF
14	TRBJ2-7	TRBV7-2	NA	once	TGTGCCAGCAGCTTGACATTGGGAACCTACGAGCAGTACTTC	CASSLTLGTYEQYF
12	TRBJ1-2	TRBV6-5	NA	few	TGTGCCTCACGGGGACGGAACTATGGCTACACCTTC	CASRGRNYGYTF
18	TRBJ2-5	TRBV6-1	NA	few	TGTGCCAGCAGTGAAATCGCCCTACATATGACCTACCAAGAGACCCAGTACTTC	CASSEIALHMTYQETQYF
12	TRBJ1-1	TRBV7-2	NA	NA	TGTGCCAGCAGCTACCAGAACACTGAAGCTTTCTTT	CASSYQNTEAFF
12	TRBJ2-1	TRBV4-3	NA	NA	TGCGCCAGCAGCCAAGAGGTGGGTGAGCAGTTCTTC	CASSQEVGEQFF
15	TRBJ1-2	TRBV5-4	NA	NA	TGTGCCAGCAGCTTGGAAACATCCTCGTGGTATGGCTACACCTTC	CASSLETSSWYGYTF
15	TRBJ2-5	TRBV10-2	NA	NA	TGCGCCAGCATGGGTGTTGCGGGGGCCCAAGAGACCCAGTACTTC	CASMGVAGAQETQYF
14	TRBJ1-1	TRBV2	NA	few	TGTGCCAGCAGTGGGGGCAGGGGAGAAACTGAAGCTTTCTTT	CASSGGRGETEAFF
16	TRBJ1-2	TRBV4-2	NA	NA	TGTGCCAGCAGCCAAGCGGGTAGTCGGCTGACCTATGGCTACACCTTC	CASSQAGSRLTYGYTF
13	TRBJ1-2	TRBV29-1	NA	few	TGCAGCGTTGATACCCTATTGGGATCCGGCTACACCTTC	CSVDTLLGSGYTF
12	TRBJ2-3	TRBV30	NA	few	TGTGCCTGGACCCCCCCAACAGATACGCAGTATTTT	CAWTPPTDTQYF
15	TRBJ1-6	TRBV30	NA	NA	TGTGCCTGGAGCGGCGGGCCCGTGCTAAATTCACCCCTCCACTTT	CAWSGGPVLNSPLHF
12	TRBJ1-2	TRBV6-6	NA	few	TGTGCCAGCAGTTACAGGGGAGGAGGCTACACCTTC	CASSYRGGGYTF
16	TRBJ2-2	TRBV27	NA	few	TGTGCAATCAAACTGCGACCGAGTGGGTTGGGCGGGGAGCTGTTTTTT	CAIKLRPSGLGGELFF
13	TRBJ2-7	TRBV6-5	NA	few	TGTGCCAGCAGAATGTCCACATCCTACGAGCAGTACTTC	CASRMSTSYEQYF
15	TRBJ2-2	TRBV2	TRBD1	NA	TGTGCCAGCAGCCCCGACAGGGGGTACACCGGGGAGCTGTTTTTT	CASSPDRGYTGELFF
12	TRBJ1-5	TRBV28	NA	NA	TGTGCCAGTGAGCAGGGCGCCCAGCCCCAGCATTTT	CASEQGAQPQHF